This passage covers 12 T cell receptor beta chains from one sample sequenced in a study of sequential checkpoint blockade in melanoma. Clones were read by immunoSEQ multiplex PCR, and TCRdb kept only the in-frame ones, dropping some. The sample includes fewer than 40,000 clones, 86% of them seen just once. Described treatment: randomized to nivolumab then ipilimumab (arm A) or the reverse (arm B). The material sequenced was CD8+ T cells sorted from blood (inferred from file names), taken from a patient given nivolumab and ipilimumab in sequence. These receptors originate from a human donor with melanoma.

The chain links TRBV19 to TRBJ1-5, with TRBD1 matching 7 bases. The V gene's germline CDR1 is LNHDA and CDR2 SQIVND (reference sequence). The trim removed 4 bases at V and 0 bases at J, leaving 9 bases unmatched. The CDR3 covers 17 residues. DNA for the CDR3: TGTGCCAGTAGTACCCCAGGGGGAGGAAGTAGCAATCAGCCCCAGCATTTT. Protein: CASSTPGGGSSNQPQHF. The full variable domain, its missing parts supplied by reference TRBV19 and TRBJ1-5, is DGGITQSPKYLFRKEGQNVTLSCEQNLNHDAMYWYRQDPGQGLRLIYYSQIVNDFQKGDIAEGYSVSREKKESFPLTVTSAQKNPTAFYLCASSTPGGGSSNQPQHFGDGTRLSIL.

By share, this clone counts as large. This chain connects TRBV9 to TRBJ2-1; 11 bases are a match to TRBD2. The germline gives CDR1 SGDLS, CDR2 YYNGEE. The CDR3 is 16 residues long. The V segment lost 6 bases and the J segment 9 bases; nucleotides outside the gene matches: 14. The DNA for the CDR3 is TGTGCCAGCAACCTCAGAGGTAGCGGGGGGGCTGCTGAGCAGTTCTTC. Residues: CASNLRGSGGAAEQFF.

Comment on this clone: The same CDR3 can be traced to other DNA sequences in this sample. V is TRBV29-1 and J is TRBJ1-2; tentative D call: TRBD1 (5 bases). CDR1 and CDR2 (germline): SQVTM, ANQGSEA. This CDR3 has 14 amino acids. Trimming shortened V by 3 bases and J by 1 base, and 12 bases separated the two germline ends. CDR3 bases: TGCAGCGTTGAGGGGCAAGGGGTTAACTATGGCTACACCTTC. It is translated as CSVEGQGVNYGYTF.

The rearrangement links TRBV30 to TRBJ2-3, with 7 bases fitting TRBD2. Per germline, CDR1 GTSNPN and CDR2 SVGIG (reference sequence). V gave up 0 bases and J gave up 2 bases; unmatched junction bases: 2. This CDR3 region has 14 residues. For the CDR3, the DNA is TGTGCCTGGAGTGTAGCGGGGCCCACAGATACGCAGTATTTT. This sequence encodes CAWSVAGPTDTQYF.

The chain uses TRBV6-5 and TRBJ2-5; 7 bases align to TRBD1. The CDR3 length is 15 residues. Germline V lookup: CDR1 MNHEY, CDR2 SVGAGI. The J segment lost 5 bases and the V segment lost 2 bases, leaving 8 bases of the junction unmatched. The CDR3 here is CASSYRQGFGETQYF. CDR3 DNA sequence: TGTGCCAGCAGTTACCGACAGGGATTCGGCGAGACCCAGTACTTC.

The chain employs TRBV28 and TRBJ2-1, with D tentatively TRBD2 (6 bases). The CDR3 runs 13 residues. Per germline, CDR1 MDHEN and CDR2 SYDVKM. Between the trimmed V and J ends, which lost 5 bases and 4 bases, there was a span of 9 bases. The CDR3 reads CASSLEGYNEQFF. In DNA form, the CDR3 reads TGTGCCAGCAGTCTGGAGGGTTACAATGAGCAGTTCTTC.

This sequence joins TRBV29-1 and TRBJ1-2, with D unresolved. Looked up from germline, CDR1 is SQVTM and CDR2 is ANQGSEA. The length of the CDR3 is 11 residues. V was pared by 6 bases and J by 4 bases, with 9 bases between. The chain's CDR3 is CSVSAVYGYTF. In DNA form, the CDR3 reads TGCAGCGTCTCCGCAGTCTATGGCTACACCTTC.

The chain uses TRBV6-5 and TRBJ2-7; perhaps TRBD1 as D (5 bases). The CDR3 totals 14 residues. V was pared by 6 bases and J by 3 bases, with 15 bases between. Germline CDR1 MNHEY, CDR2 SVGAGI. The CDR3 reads CASRPSVGDYEQYF. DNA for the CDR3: TGTGCCAGCAGGCCCTCGGTAGGGGACTACGAGCAGTACTTC.

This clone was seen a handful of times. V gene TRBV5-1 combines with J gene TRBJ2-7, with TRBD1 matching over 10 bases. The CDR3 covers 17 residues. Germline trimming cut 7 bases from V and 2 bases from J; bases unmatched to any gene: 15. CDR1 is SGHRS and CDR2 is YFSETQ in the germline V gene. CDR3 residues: CASASRRQGAVAYEQYF. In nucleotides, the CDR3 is TGCGCCAGCGCCTCGCGGAGACAGGGGGCGGTGGCCTACGAGCAGTACTTC. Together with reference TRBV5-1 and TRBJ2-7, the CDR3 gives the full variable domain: KAGVTQTPRYLIKTRGQQVTLSCSPISGHRSVSWYQQTPGQGLQFLFEYFSETQRNKGNFPGRFSGRQFSNSRSEMNVSTLELGDSALYLCASASRRQGAVAYEQYFGPGTRLTVT.

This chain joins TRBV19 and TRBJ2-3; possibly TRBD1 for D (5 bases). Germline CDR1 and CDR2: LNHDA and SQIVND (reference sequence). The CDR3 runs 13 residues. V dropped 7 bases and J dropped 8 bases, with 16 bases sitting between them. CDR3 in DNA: TGTGCCAGTACCCTAGGACAATATGGTACGCAGTATTTT. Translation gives CASTLGQYGTQYF.

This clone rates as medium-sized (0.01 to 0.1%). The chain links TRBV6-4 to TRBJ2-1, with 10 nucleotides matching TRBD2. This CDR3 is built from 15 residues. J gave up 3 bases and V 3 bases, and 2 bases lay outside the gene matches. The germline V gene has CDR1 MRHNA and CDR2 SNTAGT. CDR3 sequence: CASSELAGDYNEQFF. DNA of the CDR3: TGTGCCAGCAGTGAGCTAGCGGGGGACTACAATGAGCAGTTCTTC.

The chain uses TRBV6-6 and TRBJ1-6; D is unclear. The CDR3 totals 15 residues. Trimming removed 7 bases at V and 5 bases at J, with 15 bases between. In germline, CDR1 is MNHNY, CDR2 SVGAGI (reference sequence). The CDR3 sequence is CASTLEGGNNSPLHF. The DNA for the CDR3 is TGTGCCAGCACCCTCGAGGGCGGAAATAATTCACCCCTCCACTTT.